The T cell receptor beta chain under discussion was sequenced for a study of technical replicates of blood from a handful of donors. Clones were read by immunoSEQ multiplex PCR, and TCRdb kept only the in-frame ones, dropping some. The table includes around 71,000 clones, 80% to 95% detected once. Trimming removed 5 bases from V and 2 bases from J; junction bases left unmatched: 10. The CDR3 extends over 15 amino acids. CDR1 and CDR2 (germline): SGHTS, YDEGEE. V and J are TRBV5-8 and TRBJ2-7; 7 bases are shared with TRBD1. This receptor was taken from a human donor in good health. The sequenced sample consisted of T cells isolated from PBMCs. In DNA form, the CDR3 reads TGTGCCAGCAGTCAGACAGGGAGTTTCCCCTACGAGCAGTACTTC. Translation: CASSQTGSFPYEQYF.